This TCR beta chain is drawn from a study of T cell responses to AZD1222 COVID-19 vaccine. Study-wide points: Spike regions recognized by vaccine-associated CD4 TCRs spanned the protein, led by 160-218 and 743-854. Receipt of two AZD1222 doses was followed by a rise in Spike-specific TCR breadth and depth.

About this clone itself: Antigen: not known.

Clones were read by immunoSEQ multiplex PCR, and TCRdb kept only the in-frame ones, dropping some. The table lists about 120,000 clones, 92% of them singletons. Sequencing used peripheral blood, obtained on day 0 of AZD1222 vaccination. The TCR sequence derives from an adult in good health.

The CDR3 nucleotides are TGCGCCAGCAGCCACTTAGCGAACACTGAAGCTTTCTTT. This codes for CASSHLANTEAFF. The chain uses TRBV4-3 and TRBJ1-1; D remains unclear. The CDR3 spans 13 residues. Germline loops: CDR1 LGHNA, CDR2 YSLEER. The V end lost 3 bases, the J end lost 1 base, and 6 bases lay between the germline ends.